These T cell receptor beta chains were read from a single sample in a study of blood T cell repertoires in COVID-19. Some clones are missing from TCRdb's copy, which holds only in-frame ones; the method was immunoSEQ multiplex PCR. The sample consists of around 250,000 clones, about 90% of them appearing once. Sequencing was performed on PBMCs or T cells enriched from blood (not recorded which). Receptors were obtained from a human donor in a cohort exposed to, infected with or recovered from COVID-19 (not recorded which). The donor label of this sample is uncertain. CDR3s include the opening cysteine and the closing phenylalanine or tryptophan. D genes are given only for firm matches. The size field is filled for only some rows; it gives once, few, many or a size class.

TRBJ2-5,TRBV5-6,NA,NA,CASSLGAGSETQYF,TGTGCCAGCAGCTTGGGGGCAGGATCAGAGACCCAGTACTTC
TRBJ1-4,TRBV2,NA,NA,CASSGIGVDATNEKLFF,TGTGCCAGCAGTGGTATAGGGGTAGACGCAACTAATGAAAAACTGTTTTTT
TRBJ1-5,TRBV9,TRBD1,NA,CASSRTGDNQPQHF,TGTGCCAGCAGCCGCACAGGGGACAATCAGCCCCAGCATTTT
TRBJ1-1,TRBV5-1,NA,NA,CASSLYGGLNTEAFF,TGCGCCAGCAGCTTGTATGGCGGCTTGAACACTGAAGCTTTCTTT
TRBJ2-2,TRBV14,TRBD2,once,CASSLLTGGKNTGELFF,TGTGCCAGCAGCCTCCTAACGGGGGGGAAGAACACCGGGGAGCTGTTTTTT
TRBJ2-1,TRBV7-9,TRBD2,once,CASSLSARANNGGNEQFF,TGTGCCAGCAGCTTATCAGCTAGGGCTAATAACGGGGGGAATGAGCAGTTCTTC
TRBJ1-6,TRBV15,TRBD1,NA,CATSHGQGNSPLHF,TGTGCCACCAGCCACGGACAGGGGAATTCACCCCTCCACTTT
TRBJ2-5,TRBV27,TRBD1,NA,CASSTTGVETQYF,TGTGCCAGCAGTACAACAGGGGTGGAGACCCAGTACTTC
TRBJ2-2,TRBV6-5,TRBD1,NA,CASHQGTGWTGELFF,TGTGCCAGCCACCAAGGGACAGGATGGACCGGGGAGCTGTTTTTT
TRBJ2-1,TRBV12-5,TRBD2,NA,CASGLRLAGFDYNEQFF,TGTGCTAGTGGTTTGAGACTAGCGGGGTTCGATTACAATGAGCAGTTCTTC
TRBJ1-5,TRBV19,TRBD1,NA,CASSIFGTGEVKQPQHF,TGTGCCAGTAGTATCTTCGGGACAGGGGAAGTGAAGCAGCCCCAGCATTTT
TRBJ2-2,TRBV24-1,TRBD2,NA,CATSYGGTGELFF,TGTGCCACCAGTTACGGGGGGACCGGGGAGCTGTTTTTT
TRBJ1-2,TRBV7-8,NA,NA,CASSLTVSNYGYTF,TGTGCCAGCAGCCTGACAGTTTCTAACTATGGCTACACCTTC
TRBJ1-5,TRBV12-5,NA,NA,CASAPPTASGNQPQHF,TGTGCTAGTGCTCCGCCCACGGCCTCAGGGAATCAGCCCCAGCATTTT
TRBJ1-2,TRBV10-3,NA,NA,CAISGGFGYTF,TGTGCCATCAGTGGAGGGTTTGGCTACACCTTC
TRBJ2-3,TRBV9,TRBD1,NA,CASSAPTGGTDTQYF,TGTGCCAGCAGCGCCCCGACAGGGGGCACAGATACGCAGTATTTT
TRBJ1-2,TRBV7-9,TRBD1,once,CASSLNQGGTQSYYGYTF,TGTGCCAGCAGCTTAAATCAGGGGGGCACCCAATCGTACTATGGCTACACCTTC
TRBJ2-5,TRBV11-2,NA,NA,CASSFRSETQYF,TGTGCCAGCAGCTTCCGGTCGGAGACCCAGTACTTC
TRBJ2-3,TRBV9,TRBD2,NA,CASSAGRGSKDTQYF,TGTGCCAGCAGCGCGGGGCGGGGGAGTAAAGATACGCAGTATTTT
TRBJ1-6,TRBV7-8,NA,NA,CASSLASDRSSYNSPLHF,TGTGCCAGCAGCTTAGCGTCCGACAGAAGCTCCTATAATTCACCCCTCCACTTT
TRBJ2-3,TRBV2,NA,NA,CASSPTSSRTDTQYF,TGTGCCAGCAGCCCTACTAGTTCCCGCACAGATACGCAGTATTTT
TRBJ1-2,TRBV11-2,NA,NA,CASSPTSGPYGYTF,TGTGCCAGCAGCCCGACCTCAGGGCCTTATGGCTACACCTTC
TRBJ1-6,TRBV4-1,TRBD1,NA,CASSQARDRGNSPLHF,TGCGCCAGCAGCCAAGCGCGAGACAGGGGTAATTCACCCCTCCACTTT
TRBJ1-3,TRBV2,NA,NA,CASDANPGVSGNTIYF,TGTGCCAGCGACGCGAACCCAGGGGTCTCTGGAAACACCATATATTTT
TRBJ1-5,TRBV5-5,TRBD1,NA,CASSFRQGLNQPQHF,TGTGCCAGCAGCTTTAGACAGGGCCTCAATCAGCCCCAGCATTTT
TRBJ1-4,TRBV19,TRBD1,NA,CASSMEGANEKLFF,TGTGCCAGTAGTATGGAGGGGGCGAATGAAAAACTGTTTTTT
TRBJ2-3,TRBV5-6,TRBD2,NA,CASSLVGLAGVRYTQYF,TGTGCCAGCAGCTTGGTGGGACTAGCGGGGGTCCGATATACGCAGTATTTT
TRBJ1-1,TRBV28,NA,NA,CASAITGTVNTEAFF,TGTGCCAGCGCCATCACAGGGACGGTGAACACTGAAGCTTTCTTT
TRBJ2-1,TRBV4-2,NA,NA,CASSLTPDFYNEQFF,TGTGCCAGCAGCCTTACACCGGACTTCTACAATGAGCAGTTCTTC
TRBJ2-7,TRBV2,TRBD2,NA,CASGGVPSYEQYF,TGTGCCTCTGGGGGGGTTCCCTCCTACGAGCAGTACTTC
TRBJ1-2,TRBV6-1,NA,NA,CASSEESDLGANYGYTF,TGTGCCAGCAGTGAAGAATCAGATCTAGGTGCTAACTATGGCTACACCTTC
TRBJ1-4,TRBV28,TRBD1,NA,CASSLSQGATEKLFF,TGTGCCAGCAGTTTATCGCAGGGGGCAACCGAAAAACTGTTTTTT
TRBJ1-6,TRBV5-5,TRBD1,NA,CASSQGTGKNLPLHF,TGTGCCAGCAGCCAAGGGACAGGGAAAAACCTACCCCTCCACTTT
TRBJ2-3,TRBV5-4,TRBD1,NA,CASSMSTGVTDTQYF,TGTGCCAGCAGTATGTCGACAGGGGTCACAGATACGCAGTATTTT
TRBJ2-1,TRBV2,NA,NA,CASSEAPRGPAFF,TGTGCCAGCAGTGAAGCGCCTCGAGGCCCCGCATTCTTC
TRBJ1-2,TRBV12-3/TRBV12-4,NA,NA,CASSLVGRGYTF,TGTGCCAGCAGTTTAGTAGGGAGAGGCTACACCTTC
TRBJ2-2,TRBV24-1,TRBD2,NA,CATSSGGAPGELFF,TGTGCCACCAGTAGCGGGGGGGCCCCCGGGGAGCTGTTTTTT
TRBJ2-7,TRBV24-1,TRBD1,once,CAVDRGPYEQYF,TGTGCCGTCGACAGGGGGCCCTACGAGCAGTACTTC
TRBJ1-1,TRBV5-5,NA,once,CASSLQYRNTEAFF,TGTGCCAGCAGCTTGCAGTACCGGAACACTGAAGCTTTCTTT
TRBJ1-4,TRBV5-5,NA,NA,CASSFGGVNEKLFF,TGTGCCAGCAGCTTTGGGGGGGTTAATGAAAAACTGTTTTTT
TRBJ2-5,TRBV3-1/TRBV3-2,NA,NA,CASREIAANQETQYF,TGTGCCAGCAGAGAAATAGCGGCAAACCAAGAGACCCAGTACTTC
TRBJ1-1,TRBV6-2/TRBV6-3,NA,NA,CASSRAYGGPGDTEAFF,TGTGCCAGCAGCCGCGCCTACGGGGGGCCGGGTGACACTGAAGCTTTCTTT
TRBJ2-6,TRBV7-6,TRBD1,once,CASSSTGGRSSGANVLTF,TGTGCCAGCAGCTCCACAGGGGGCCGGAGCTCTGGGGCCAACGTCCTGACTTTC
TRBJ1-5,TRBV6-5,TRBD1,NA,CASSPTGGHQPQHF,TGTGCCAGCAGTCCGACAGGGGGGCATCAGCCCCAGCATTTT
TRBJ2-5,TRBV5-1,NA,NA,CASSLTPGLRQETQYF,TGCGCCAGCAGCCTAACCCCGGGACTTAGACAAGAGACCCAGTACTTC
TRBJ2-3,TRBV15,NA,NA,CATSPPEGTDTQYF,TGTGCCACCAGCCCACCGGAGGGCACAGATACGCAGTATTTT
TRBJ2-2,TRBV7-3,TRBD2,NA,CASSLGDYHTGELFF,TGTGCCAGCAGCTTAGGGGACTACCACACCGGGGAGCTGTTTTTT
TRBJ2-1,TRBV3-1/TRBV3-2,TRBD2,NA,CASSQDSGENEQFF,TGTGCCAGCAGCCAAGACAGCGGGGAAAATGAGCAGTTCTTC
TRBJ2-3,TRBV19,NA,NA,CASSSLMETDTQYF,TGTGCCAGTAGTAGCCTAATGGAGACGGATACGCAGTATTTT
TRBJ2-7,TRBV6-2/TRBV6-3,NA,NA,CASSYSGAPYF,TGTGCCAGCAGTTATTCAGGTGCCCCGTACTTC
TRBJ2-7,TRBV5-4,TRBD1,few,CASSSLRDRGLYEQYF,TGTGCCAGCAGCTCGCTACGGGACAGGGGCCTCTACGAGCAGTACTTC